This entry describes one T cell receptor beta chain. TCRdb's copy holds only in-frame clones and misses some; the assay was immunoSEQ multiplex PCR. This table holds 70,000 or so clones, around nine tenths found once. The source of the sample is a study of blood T cell repertoires in COVID-19. As for the study in general: Some COVID-19 samples were acute and others convalescent; all came from the United States, Italy and Spain. The cDNA or gDNA used as material had been derived from T cells, B-cell-depleted T cells, or PBMCs.

V was shortened by 6 bases and J by 2 bases, with 13 bases between the two germline ends. In germline, CDR1 is LNHDA, CDR2 SQIVND (reference sequence). The CDR3 spans 14 residues. The receptor's source is a human donor in a cohort sampled during active COVID-19. The source material was peripheral blood. This rearrangement joins TRBV19 to TRBJ2-5, with a tentative D call TRBD1 (6 bases). CDR3 nucleotides: TGTGCCAGTAGCAAGCGGACAGCACAAGAGACCCAGTACTTC. Translation: CASSKRTAQETQYF.